A selection of T cell receptor beta chains follows, all from one sample in a study of graft-versus-host responses after intestinal transplantation. Clones were sequenced by immunoSEQ multiplex PCR, and TCRdb holds only the in-frame ones, with some missing. The table records under 90,000 clones, around 91% of them present only once. Their antigen targets remain unknown. The sample was unstimulated CD8+ T cells sorted from spleen or lymph node cells, taken before transplant. These receptor sequences come from a human donor who was the organ donor for an intestinal transplant. CDR3s leave out the opening cysteine and the closing phenylalanine or tryptophan. Fields, in order: V gene, J gene, CDR3 protein.

>TRBV9|TRBJ2-3
ASSHPGTSLDRAQY
>TRBV11-2|TRBJ1-2
ASSPLRVFYNYGYT
>TRBV19|TRBJ2-5
ARARDRETQY
>TRBV27|TRBJ2-3
ASSFAGYLDTQY
>TRBV5-6|TRBJ2-5
ASSPGWPSNQETQY
>TRBV10-3|TRBJ2-5
AISDGGFETQY
>TRBV14|TRBJ2-5
ASSPGTGGETQY
>TRBV7-6|TRBJ2-2
ASGRGHKNTGELF
>TRBV6-1|TRBJ1-2
ASRELQVNYGYT
>TRBV6-6|TRBJ2-6
ASSYDRAGANVLT
>TRBV5-4|TRBJ1-2
ASSLDEDRESSGYT
>TRBV29-1|TRBJ2-1
SVDGGTLAGGSYNEQF
>TRBV7-9|TRBJ2-5
ASSRSPGTGAKETQY
>TRBV9|TRBJ1-5
ASSGGQDNQPQH
>TRBV27|TRBJ1-5
ASSYQGSNQPQH
>TRBV6-5|TRBJ1-1
ASYRSYTEAF
>TRBV5-6|TRBJ1-1
ASSSQGEAF
>TRBV7-8|TRBJ1-2
ASSLGRSADGYT
>TRBV6-4|TRBJ2-1
ASSEAGLEQF
>TRBV27|TRBJ2-2
ASSINSFSNTGELF
>TRBV28|TRBJ1-6
ASSLGGQGNSPLH
>TRBV5-1|TRBJ1-6
ASSLAGTGYNSPLH
>TRBV18|TRBJ1-6
ASSPSRESSYNSPLH
>TRBV28|TRBJ2-3
ASSYSQTSENTDTQY
>TRBV12-2|TRBJ2-1
ASRSNLNSRDRSNEQF
>TRBV6-4|TRBJ2-3
ASSGSGGTDTQY
>TRBV2|TRBJ2-1
ASSGTSEQF
>TRBV27|TRBJ2-1
ASSLSQPPGQGNNEQF
>TRBV7-6|TRBJ1-6
ASSLGQALNSYNSPLH
>TRBV6-4|TRBJ2-3
ASSDERGGGTDTQY
>TRBV5-6|TRBJ2-1
ASSSGQGADEQF
>TRBV27|TRBJ1-6
ASTSGTGGSPLH
>TRBV15|TRBJ2-2
ATSRAGENTGELF
>TRBV27|TRBJ1-2
ASSPRQGGYGYT
>TRBV6-5|TRBJ1-3
ASSYNTGNTIY
>TRBV19|TRBJ1-2
ASSITGVEGYT
>TRBV5-1|TRBJ1-6
ASSLDIYTHNSPLH
>TRBV11-2|TRBJ1-3
ASSLDLDRADNTIY
>TRBV7-9|TRBJ1-1
ASSSNSRWTEAF
>TRBV2|TRBJ1-2
AIYRDSLRGDYGYT
>TRBV11-3|TRBJ1-2
ASSLEESLHGYT
>TRBV10-3|TRBJ1-3
AMKGGDGNTIY
>TRBV4-3|TRBJ2-2
ASTYYYRGGTGELF
>TRBV5-6|TRBJ2-1
ASSLTGTGIGSYNEQF
>TRBV27|TRBJ1-5
ASSYTGERDQPQH
>TRBV4-1|TRBJ2-5
ASSQRQGRETQY